What follows are 12 T cell receptor beta chains derived from one specimen sequenced in a study of blood T cell repertoires in COVID-19. Clones were read by immunoSEQ multiplex PCR, and TCRdb kept only the in-frame ones, dropping some. The sample contains some 250,000 clones, 86% of which appear only once. The sequencing input was peripheral blood. The receptors derive from a man aged 25 to 45 with active or convalescent COVID-19.

The rearrangement uses TRBV6-1 and TRBJ2-7, with D perhaps TRBD1 (6 bases). Trimming removed 2 bases from V and 2 bases from J, with 31 bases in between. CDR1 and CDR2 from the germline V gene are MNHNS and SASEGT. This CDR3 region has 21 residues. In DNA, the CDR3 is TGTGCCAGCAGTGAAACGCCCATCCACAGGGTTAGTTTGGTCGCGACCTACGAGCAGTACTTC. Amino acids: CASSETPIHRVSLVATYEQYF.

This sequence joins TRBV11-2 and TRBJ2-7; D gene unclear. V was trimmed by 1 base and J by 0 bases, leaving 7 bases between them. Germline lookup yields CDR1 SGHAT and CDR2 FQNNGV. The length of the CDR3 is 14 residues. The CDR3 sequence: CASSLGILSYEQYF. In DNA form, the CDR3 reads TGTGCCAGCAGCTTAGGAATACTCTCCTACGAGCAGTACTTC.

A single count supports this clone. The J gene is TRBJ1-1, the V gene TRBV12-3 or TRBV12-4; D is possibly TRBD1 (5 bases). This CDR3 is 13 amino acids long. The V end lost 4 bases, the J end lost 1 base, and 7 bases lay between the germline ends. CDR3 DNA: TGTGCCAGCAGTTCACAGGAGAACACTGAAGCTTTCTTT. Protein: CASSSQENTEAFF.

CDR3 amino acids: CASSFYGTGDLSGNTIYF. For the CDR3, the DNA is TGTGCCAGCAGCTTTTATGGGACAGGGGACCTCTCCGGAAACACCATATATTTT. The chain couples TRBV5-4 to TRBJ1-3; TRBD1 aligns across 10 bases. Germline V gives CDR1 SGHNT, CDR2 YYREEE (reference sequence). V lost 2 bases to trimming and J lost 4 bases; unmatched junction nucleotides: 12. The CDR3 length is 18 residues.

J is TRBJ2-3 and V is TRBV4-1; D is unclear. V lost 0 bases to trimming and J lost 5 bases, with 6 bases between them. In germline, CDR1 is MGHRA, CDR2 YSYEKL. There are 13 residues in the CDR3. CDR3 bases: TGCGCCAGCAGCCAAGATTTTAGAGATACGCAGTATTTT. This gives the protein CASSQDFRDTQYF.

CDR3 DNA: TGTGCCAGCAGTGTTTTGGGGGAGGTTCAGCCCCAGCATTTT. Translating it yields CASSVLGEVQPQHF. V gene TRBV2 combines with J gene TRBJ1-5; D is possibly TRBD1 (5 bases). Trimming stripped 4 bases from V and 6 bases from J, with 13 bases between. Germline-derived CDR1 and CDR2 are SNHLY and FYNNEI. CDR3 length: 14 residues. The whole variable domain, remainder taken from reference TRBV2 and TRBJ1-5, is EPEVTQTPSHQVTQMGQEVILRCVPISNHLYFYWYRQILGQKVEFLVSFYNNEISEKSEIFDDQFSVERPDGSNFTLKIRSTKLEDSAMYFCASSVLGEVQPQHFGDGTRLSIL.

V and J are TRBV7-6 and TRBJ1-1; no clear D. Germline CDR1 and CDR2: SGHVS and FNYEAQ. Trimming shortened V by 4 bases and J by 6 bases, and 6 bases separated the two germline ends. The CDR3 length is 11 residues. The CDR3 DNA reads as TGTGCCAGCAGCTCTCTCCCTGAAGCTTTCTTT. Amino acid sequence: CASSSLPEAFF.

The V gene is TRBV27, the J gene TRBJ2-1; TRBD1 matches 9 bases. This CDR3 contains 14 residues. V was pared by 8 bases and J by 7 bases, with 9 bases of the junction left unmatched. Germline-derived CDR1 and CDR2 are MNHEY and SMNVEV (reference sequence). The CDR3 loop is CASADRGLWNEQFF. The DNA of the CDR3 is TGTGCCAGCGCCGACAGGGGGTTGTGGAATGAGCAGTTCTTC.

To note about this clone: A junction end diverges from the germline sequence, so it may reflect a read error. The rearrangement links TRBV20-1 to TRBJ2-5; no definite D call. Germline CDR1 reads DFQATT; CDR2 reads SNEGSKA (reference sequence). This CDR3 is built from 11 residues. The CDR3 bases are TGCAGTGCCAGAGTCCCGGAGACCCAGTACTTC. Encoded protein: CSARVPETQYF.

This clone has a single count. V and J are TRBV6-5 and TRBJ1-5, with 7 bases identical to TRBD1. With 8 bases clipped from V and 1 base from J, the junction kept 5 bases outside the gene matches. Germline V gene lookup returns CDR1 MNHEY and CDR2 SVGAGI. There are 14 residues in the CDR3. This CDR3 is CASQTGVSNQPQHF. CDR3 coding DNA: TGTGCCAGCCAAACAGGGGTGAGCAATCAGCCCCAGCATTTT.

V usage is TRBV3-1 (or the pseudogene TRBV3-2) and J usage is TRBJ1-4, with D possibly TRBD1 on 5 matching bases. Between the trimmed V and J ends, which lost 5 bases and 5 bases, there was a span of 15 bases. Germline V gives CDR1 LGHDT, CDR2 YNNKEL (reference sequence). The CDR3 has 15 amino acids. CDR3 DNA: TGTGCCAGCAGCTCAACAGGTTGGGTCAATGAAAAACTGTTTTTT. Translation gives CASSSTGWVNEKLFF.

V gene TRBV14 combines with J gene TRBJ2-7, with D unresolved. The CDR3 has 15 residues. The germline V and J ends were trimmed by 0 bases and 4 bases, with 13 bases remaining between them. The germline CDR1 and CDR2 sequences are SGHDN and FVKESK. In DNA form, the CDR3 reads TGTGCCAGCAGCCAAGAAACCCTACCCTCTTACGAGCAGTACTTC. The encoded protein is CASSQETLPSYEQYF.